This entry features one T cell receptor beta chain sequence. As yet, its antigen is unknown. The donors were members of the validation cohort, which comprised 120 subjects and was separate from the first cohort of several hundred subjects. TCRdb's table, derived via immunoSEQ multiplex PCR, lists solely in-frame clones and lacks some. The profile shows more than 95,000 clones, roughly 95% of them singletons. The data originate from a study of cytomegalovirus exposure and HLA in healthy donors. Findings of the study overall: With high specificity and sensitivity, the classifier reportedly diagnosed cytomegalovirus status. Specificity for CMV antigens was confirmed in vitro for a few of the CMV-associated chains.

This CDR3 contains 15 residues. The ends lost 0 bases at V and 7 bases at J; junction bases unmatched: 7. Germline CDR1 is SGHRS and CDR2 is YFSETQ. This chain links TRBV5-1 with TRBJ2-4; 7 bases match TRBD2. The sample comprised PBMCs. This sequence was found in a man younger than 35 in good health and CMV-seronegative. The CDR3, as DNA: TGCGCCAGCAGCTTGGGACCTAGCGGTCTGAACATTCAGTACTTC. Amino acid sequence: CASSLGPSGLNIQYF.